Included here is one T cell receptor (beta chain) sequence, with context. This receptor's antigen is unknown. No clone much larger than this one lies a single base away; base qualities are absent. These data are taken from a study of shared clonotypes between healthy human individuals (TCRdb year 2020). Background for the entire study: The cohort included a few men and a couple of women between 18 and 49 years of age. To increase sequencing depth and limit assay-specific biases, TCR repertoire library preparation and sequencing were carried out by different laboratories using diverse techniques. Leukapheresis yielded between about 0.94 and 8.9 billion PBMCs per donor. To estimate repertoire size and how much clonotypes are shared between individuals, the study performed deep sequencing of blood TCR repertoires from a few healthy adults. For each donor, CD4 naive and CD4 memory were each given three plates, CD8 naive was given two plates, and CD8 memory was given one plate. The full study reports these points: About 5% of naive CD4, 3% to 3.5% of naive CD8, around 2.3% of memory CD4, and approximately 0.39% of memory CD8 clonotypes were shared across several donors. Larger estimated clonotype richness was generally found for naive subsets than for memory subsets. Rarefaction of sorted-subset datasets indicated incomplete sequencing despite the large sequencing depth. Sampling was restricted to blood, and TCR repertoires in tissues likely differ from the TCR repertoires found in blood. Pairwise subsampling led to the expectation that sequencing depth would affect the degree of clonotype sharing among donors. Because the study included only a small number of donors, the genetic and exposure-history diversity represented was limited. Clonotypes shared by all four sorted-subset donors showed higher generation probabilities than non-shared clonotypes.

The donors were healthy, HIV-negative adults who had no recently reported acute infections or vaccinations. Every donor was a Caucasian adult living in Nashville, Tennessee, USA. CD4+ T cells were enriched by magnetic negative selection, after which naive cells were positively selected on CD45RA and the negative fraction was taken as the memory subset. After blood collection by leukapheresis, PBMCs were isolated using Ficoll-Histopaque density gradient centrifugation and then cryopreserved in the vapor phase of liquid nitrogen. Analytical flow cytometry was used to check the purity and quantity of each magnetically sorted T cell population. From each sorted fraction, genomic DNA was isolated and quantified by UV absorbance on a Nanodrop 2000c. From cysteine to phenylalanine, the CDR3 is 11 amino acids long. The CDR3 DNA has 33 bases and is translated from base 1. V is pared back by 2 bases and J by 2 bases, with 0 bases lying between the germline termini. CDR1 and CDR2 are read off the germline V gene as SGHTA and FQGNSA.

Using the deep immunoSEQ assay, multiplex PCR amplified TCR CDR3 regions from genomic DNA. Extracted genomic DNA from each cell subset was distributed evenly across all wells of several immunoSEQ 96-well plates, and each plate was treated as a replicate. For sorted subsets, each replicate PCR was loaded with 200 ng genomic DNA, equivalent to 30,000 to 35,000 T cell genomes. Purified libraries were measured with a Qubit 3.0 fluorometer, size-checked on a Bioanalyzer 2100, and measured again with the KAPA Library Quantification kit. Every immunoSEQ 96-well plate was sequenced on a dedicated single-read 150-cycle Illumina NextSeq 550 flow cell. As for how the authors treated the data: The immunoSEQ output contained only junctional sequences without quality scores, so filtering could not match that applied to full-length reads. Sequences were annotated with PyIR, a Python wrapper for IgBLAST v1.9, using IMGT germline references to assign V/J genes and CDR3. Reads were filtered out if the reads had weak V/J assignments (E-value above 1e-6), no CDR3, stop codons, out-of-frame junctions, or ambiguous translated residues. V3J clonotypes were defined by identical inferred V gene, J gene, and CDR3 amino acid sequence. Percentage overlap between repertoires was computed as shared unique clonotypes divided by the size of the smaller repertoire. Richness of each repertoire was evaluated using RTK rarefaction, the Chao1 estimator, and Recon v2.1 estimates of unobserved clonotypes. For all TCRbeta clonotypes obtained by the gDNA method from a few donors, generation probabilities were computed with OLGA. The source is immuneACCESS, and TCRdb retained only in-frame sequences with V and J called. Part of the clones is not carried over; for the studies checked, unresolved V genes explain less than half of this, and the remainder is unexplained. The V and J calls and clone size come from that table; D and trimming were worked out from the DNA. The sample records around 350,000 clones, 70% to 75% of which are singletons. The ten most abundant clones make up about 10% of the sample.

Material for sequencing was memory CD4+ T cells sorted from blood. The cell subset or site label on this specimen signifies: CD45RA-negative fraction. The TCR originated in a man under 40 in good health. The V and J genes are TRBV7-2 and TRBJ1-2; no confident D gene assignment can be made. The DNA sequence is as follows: TGTGCCAGCAGCTTAAACTATGGCTACACCTTC. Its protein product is CASSLNYGYTF.